Below, 29 T cell receptor beta chains from the same sample are listed, as sequenced in a study of patients and donors after allogeneic stem cell transplantation. TCRdb re-called the RT-PCR reads through MiXCR, storing one row per CDR3 protein. Among 920,000 or so distinct CDR3 sequences listed, roughly 18% were seen once. The specimen sequenced was blood, either unsorted or a sorted T cell fraction (not recorded which). These receptors were taken from a human donor who was either an allogeneic HSCT recipient or a stem cell or donor lymphocyte infusion donor (not recorded which). It is not recorded whose cells these are; they may come from a transplant donor.

This clonotype has only a few counts. The rearrangement links TRBV19 to TRBJ2-5; 12 bases map to TRBD2. The CDR3 extends over 16 amino acids. J gave up 4 bases and V 1 base, and 4 bases lay outside the gene matches. The germline V gene has CDR1 LNHDA and CDR2 SQIVND (reference sequence). In DNA form, the CDR3 reads TGTGCCAGTAGTATAGTACTAGCGGGAGGCGGAGAGACCCAGTACTTC. This gives the protein CASSIVLAGGGETQYF.

The chain has TRBV13 and TRBJ1-2, with a possible D match to TRBD1 (5 bases). Germline lookup yields CDR1 PRHDT and CDR2 FYEKMQ (reference sequence). V gave up 3 bases and J gave up 2 bases, with 10 bases separating them. This CDR3 is 14 amino acids long. The CDR3 DNA reads as TGTGCCAGCAGCTTCTCAGGGCCGAACTATGGCTACACCTTC. This sequence encodes CASSFSGPNYGYTF.

This rearrangement joins TRBV6-1 to TRBJ2-2, with D possibly matching TRBD1 (5 bases). Germline V gives CDR1 MNHNS, CDR2 SASEGT. The CDR3 totals 14 residues. Trimming stripped 7 bases from V and 1 base from J, with 10 bases between. CDR3 in DNA: TGTGCCAGCACAGAGCAGGGGAACACCGGGGAGCTGTTTTTT. This gives the protein CASTEQGNTGELFF.

This clonotype was recorded a few times. CDR3 bases: TGTGCCAGCAGCCGGACAGGGCGGGGTGAGCAGTTCTTC. Encoded protein: CASSRTGRGEQFF. This rearrangement joins TRBV6-1 to TRBJ2-1; TRBD1 matches at 8 bases. Germline CDR1 is MNHNS and CDR2 is SASEGT. Trimming took 6 bases from V and 9 from J; bases not matched to a gene: 7. The CDR3 extends over 13 amino acids.

This clonotype has a single count. The chain has TRBV6-1 and TRBJ2-5; D gene unclear. The germline V gene encodes CDR1 MNHNS and CDR2 SASEGT. The CDR3 is 13 residues long. The V gene lost 6 bases and the J gene lost 7 bases, with 15 bases spanning the gap. The CDR3 DNA reads TGTGCCAGCAGCCGATCCAATACGGGGACCCAGTACTTC. Amino acid sequence: CASSRSNTGTQYF.

This clonotype was counted a single time. V gene TRBV6-1 combines with J gene TRBJ1-1, with 7 bases aligning to TRBD1. With 5 bases clipped from V and 1 base from J, the junction kept 10 bases outside the gene matches. The germline CDR1 and CDR2 sequences are MNHNS and SASEGT. The CDR3 extends over 16 amino acids. CDR3 amino acids: CASSRLGTAKNTEAFF. In DNA, the CDR3 is TGTGCCAGCAGTCGCCTCGGGACAGCCAAGAACACTGAAGCTTTCTTT.

The rearrangement links TRBV10-3 to TRBJ2-5, with 10 bases fitting TRBD2. J was trimmed by 3 bases and V by 3 bases; bases with no gene match: 1. Per the germline V gene, CDR1 is ENHRY and CDR2 is SYGVKD. The CDR3 has 14 residues. CDR3 in DNA: TGTGCCATCAGTGACACTAGCGGGGAAGAGACCCAGTACTTC. It is translated as CAISDTSGEETQYF.

This sequence joins TRBV4-3 and TRBJ1-1; possible D gene TRBD1, 5 bases. Trimming removed 0 bases from V and 5 bases from J, with 10 bases in between. The CDR3 sequence is 14 residues long. Per the germline V gene, CDR1 is LGHNA and CDR2 is YSLEER. CDR3: CASSQDEGDTEAFF. CDR3 coding DNA: TGCGCCAGCAGCCAAGATGAAGGGGATACTGAAGCTTTCTTT.

This clonotype was counted between two and nine times. J is TRBJ2-1 and V is TRBV12-3 or TRBV12-4, with TRBD2 identical over 10 bases. The CDR3 runs 16 residues. The J segment lost 7 bases and the V segment lost 6 bases, leaving 12 bases of the junction unmatched. CDR3: CASRQRLAGGRNEQFF. The CDR3 bases are TGTGCCAGCAGGCAAAGACTAGCGGGTGGAAGGAATGAGCAGTTCTTC.

This clonotype was detected a few times. The rearrangement links TRBV2 to TRBJ2-7, with D perhaps assigned TRBD1 or TRBD2 (5 bases each). CDR3 length: 14 residues. Trimming left V 4 bases short and J 3 bases short, with 13 bases between. Germline CDR1 SNHLY, CDR2 FYNNEI. CDR3 residues: CASSAGRNFYEQYF. The CDR3 DNA is TGTGCCAGCAGTGCGGGACGGAATTTCTACGAGCAGTACTTC.

This clonotype was observed a handful of times. CDR3 sequence: CSAPSGASYNEQFF. The CDR3 DNA follows: TGCAGTGCTCCCTCTGGGGCCTCCTACAATGAGCAGTTCTTC. The chain links TRBV20-1 to TRBJ2-1; possibly TRBD1 for D (5 bases). Trimming removed 5 bases at V and 0 bases at J, with 11 bases between. The germline gives CDR1 DFQATT, CDR2 SNEGSKA (reference sequence). The CDR3 consists of 14 residues.

In its sample, this clonotype was seen a few times. The chain employs TRBV5-1 and TRBJ1-1; 8 bases are a match to TRBD1. This CDR3 comprises 16 residues. CDR1 and CDR2 (germline): SGHRS, YFSETQ. V lost 5 bases and J lost 1; bases outside the gene matches: 10. The DNA for the CDR3 is TGCGCCAGCAGTCAAGATCCCAGGGGGCGGAACACTGAAGCTTTCTTT. It yields the protein CASSQDPRGRNTEAFF.

V and J are TRBV7-8 and TRBJ2-7; D uncertain. V lost 4 bases and J 0 bases, leaving 10 bases between the germline ends. Germline lookup yields CDR1 SGHVS and CDR2 FQNEAQ. This CDR3 spans 14 amino acids. The CDR3 DNA sequence: TGTGCCAGCAGCTCCGACCCTTACTCCTACGAGCAGTACTTC. It specifies CASSSDPYSYEQYF.

This rearrangement joins TRBV4-3 to TRBJ2-1; TRBD2 matches 15 bases. After removal of 0 bases from V and 9 bases from J, the junction contained 0 bases not matched to a gene. This CDR3 is built from 15 residues. Germline lookup yields CDR1 LGHNA and CDR2 YSLEER. This chain's CDR3 is CASSQEGLAGGEQFF. The CDR3 DNA follows: TGCGCCAGCAGCCAAGAGGGACTAGCGGGGGGTGAGCAGTTCTTC.

This chain links TRBV24-1 with TRBJ2-2, with 11 bases that match TRBD1. This CDR3 comprises 17 residues. CDR1 and CDR2 (germline): KGHDR, SFDVKD. V lost 10 bases and J lost 6; bases outside the gene matches: 15. CDR3 amino acids: CATGTRRTGGAAGELFF. CDR3 in DNA: TGTGCCACTGGGACCCGTCGGACAGGGGGCGCGGCCGGGGAGCTGTTTTTT.

This clonotype came up a few times. The chain is built from TRBV7-9 and TRBJ2-3; 9 nucleotides align to TRBD2. This CDR3 is 16 amino acids long. Germline V lookup: CDR1 SEHNR, CDR2 FQNEAQ (reference sequence). After removal of 6 bases from V and 2 bases from J, the junction contained 9 bases not matched to a gene. CDR3 residues: CASRLGASGTTDTQYF. The CDR3 nucleotides are TGTGCCAGCAGGTTGGGGGCTAGCGGGACCACAGATACGCAGTATTTT. The full variable domain, completed using reference TRBV7-9 and TRBJ2-3, is DTGVSQNPRHKITKRGQNVTFRCDPISEHNRLYWYRQTLGQGPEFLTYFQNEAQLEKSRLLSDRFSAERPKGSFSTLEIQRTEQGDSAMYLCASRLGASGTTDTQYFGPGTRLTVL.

The chain carries TRBV12-3 or TRBV12-4 and TRBJ1-2; maybe TRBD1 (5 bases). CDR3 size: 13 residues. The V end lost 8 bases, the J end lost 3 bases, and 13 bases lay between the germline ends. CDR3 nucleotides: TGTGCCAGCCGGAACGGGGGAGACTATGGCTACACCTTC. Protein product: CASRNGGDYGYTF.

The sample holds a few counts of this clonotype. The chain couples TRBV3-1 to TRBJ2-6; D gene unclear. The CDR3 length is 19 residues. Trimming shortened V by 2 bases and J by 0 bases, and 17 bases separated the two germline ends. From germline, CDR1 is LGHDT and CDR2 YNNKEL (reference sequence). DNA of the CDR3: TGTGCCAGCAGCCAACTCAGCCTAGGGCCTTCCTCTGGGGCCAACGTCCTGACTTTC. Translated: CASSQLSLGPSSGANVLTF.

The chain uses TRBV24-1 and TRBJ2-7; tentatively, D is TRBD1 or TRBD2 (6 bases each). Germline V lookup: CDR1 KGHDR, CDR2 SFDVKD. CDR3 length: 14 residues. V was cut by 9 bases and J by 4 bases, with 18 bases left in between. As DNA, the CDR3 is TGTGCCACCCGGAGGGGGGTAAAGACGTACGAGCAGTACTTC. Its protein is CATRRGVKTYEQYF.

This clonotype was recorded at least ten times. J is TRBJ2-1 and V is TRBV9; a possible D gene is TRBD2 (5 bases). Trimming took 0 bases from V and 2 from J, leaving 9 bases between them. The germline V gene has CDR1 SGDLS and CDR2 YYNGEE. The CDR3 spans 15 residues. CDR3 in DNA: TGTGCCAGCAGCGTAGAAGGAGGCCCCTACAATGAGCAGTTCTTC. Its translation is CASSVEGGPYNEQFF.

This clonotype was seen a handful of times. The chain combines TRBV5-1 with TRBJ1-5; 9 bases map to TRBD1. Germline lookup yields CDR1 SGHRS and CDR2 YFSETQ. CDR3 length: 16 residues. V shed 3 bases, J shed 5 bases, and the junction held 9 bases outside the gene matches. The CDR3 sequence: CASSYPDRGCDQPQHF. CDR3 sequence (DNA): TGCGCCAGCAGCTACCCAGACAGGGGGTGTGATCAGCCCCAGCATTTT.

The chain joins TRBV12-3 or TRBV12-4 to TRBJ2-1; 8 positions match TRBD2. There are 17 residues in the CDR3. V dropped 6 bases and J dropped 2; count of bases not matched to a gene: 12. Written as DNA, the CDR3 is TGTGCCAGCAGCCCCCTCAGGAGCGGGAGTCCCTACAATGAGCAGTTCTTC. It is translated as CASSPLRSGSPYNEQFF.

This chain uses TRBV20-1 with TRBJ2-3; D is perhaps TRBD2 (5 bases). From germline, CDR1 is DFQATT and CDR2 SNEGSKA (reference sequence). CDR3 length: 15 amino acids. V was clipped by 0 bases and J by 3 bases, with 13 bases between them. CDR3 amino acids: CSARDAKRGTDTQYF. The CDR3, as DNA: TGCAGTGCTAGAGATGCAAAGAGAGGGACAGATACGCAGTATTTT.

This clonotype was counted only a few times. V and J are TRBV6-5 and TRBJ2-3; TRBD2 matches at 8 bases. The CDR3 totals 16 residues. In germline, CDR1 is MNHEY, CDR2 SVGAGI. J was trimmed by 0 bases and V by 0 bases; bases with no gene match: 2. CDR3 nucleotides: TGTGCCAGCAGTTACTCGAAGCGGGGGAGCACAGATACGCAGTATTTT. It is translated as CASSYSKRGSTDTQYF.

This clonotype was observed a few times. J is TRBJ2-1 and V is TRBV7-8; the D gene is possibly TRBD2 (6 bases). Germline V gene sequence: CDR1 SGHVS, CDR2 FQNEAQ. The CDR3 is 17 amino acids. V was shortened by 5 bases and J by 8 bases, with 25 bases between the two germline ends. This CDR3 reads CASSRGGDFPGRDEQFF. CDR3 coding DNA: TGTGCCAGCAGCAGAGGAGGGGACTTCCCAGGAAGAGATGAGCAGTTCTTC.

The J gene is TRBJ1-1, the V gene TRBV7-2, with unresolved D. CDR1 and CDR2 from the germline V gene are SGHTA and FQGNSA. The CDR3 runs 11 residues. The V gene lost 5 bases and the J gene lost 4 bases, with 5 bases spanning the gap. CDR3 region: CASSGFTEAFF. DNA for the CDR3: TGTGCCAGCAGCGGGTTCACTGAAGCTTTCTTT.

The table lists this clonotype with many counts. J is TRBJ1-2 and V is TRBV27, with TRBD1 as a possible D gene (5 bases). The CDR3 has 14 residues. Germline CDR1 reads MNHEY; CDR2 reads SMNVEV (reference sequence). Between the trimmed V and J ends, which lost 0 bases and 4 bases, there was a span of 9 bases. The CDR3 region is CASSLSGRAYGYTF. CDR3 nucleotides: TGTGCCAGCAGTTTATCTGGCAGGGCCTATGGCTACACCTTC.

This clonotype has ten or more counts. The V and J genes are TRBV24-1 and TRBJ2-1, with 8 bases lining up with TRBD1. CDR1 and CDR2 (germline): KGHDR, SFDVKD. CDR3 length: 15 residues. The ends lost 9 bases at V and 5 bases at J; junction bases unmatched: 11. The CDR3 is CATGPQGQGDNEQFF. CDR3 coding DNA: TGTGCCACCGGACCCCAAGGACAGGGAGACAATGAGCAGTTCTTC.

This clonotype came up a few times. The chain recombines TRBV5-1 with TRBJ2-7; TRBD1 matches at 7 bases. Germline loops: CDR1 SGHRS, CDR2 YFSETQ. This CDR3 comprises 15 residues. V lost 0 bases, J lost 7 bases, and 10 bases stayed unmatched. The CDR3 reads CASSLAGQTYGEQYF. The CDR3 DNA reads as TGCGCCAGCAGCTTGGCGGGACAGACCTATGGTGAGCAGTACTTC. Full variable domain (missing parts from reference TRBV5-1 and TRBJ2-7): KAGVTQTPRYLIKTRGQQVTLSCSPISGHRSVSWYQQTPGQGLQFLFEYFSETQRNKGNFPGRFSGRQFSNSRSEMNVSTLELGDSALYLCASSLAGQTYGEQYFGPGTRLTVT.